This T cell receptor (beta chain) was recorded in a study of T cells in Graves' hyperthyroidism and ophthalmopathy. Study conclusions and caveats: Model predictions of ophthalmopathy came a median approximately 6.5 months before onset.

Regarding this clonotype: The antigen is not known.

The source material, RNA transcripts, was used to amplify TCR beta CDR3 regions. The HTBI set primed first-round TCR CDR3 RT-PCR. TCRdb reprocessed the multiplex PCR reads with MiXCR, giving one entry per CDR3 protein. The table lists some 800,000 distinct CDR3 sequences, 38% of them singletons, with approximately 8.7% in the top ten. What was sequenced was blood. The sequence derives from a young man with Graves' hyperthyroidism.

The CDR3 DNA reads as TGTGCCTGGAACGGACAGGCGGGTCAGCCCCAGCATTTT. This translates into CAWNGQAGQPQHF. V is TRBV30 and J is TRBJ1-5; TRBD1 matches 7 bases. Trimming cost V 4 bases and J 6 bases; bases outside gene matches: 6. This CDR3 comprises 13 residues. Germline V lookup: CDR1 GTSNPN, CDR2 SVGIG (reference sequence).